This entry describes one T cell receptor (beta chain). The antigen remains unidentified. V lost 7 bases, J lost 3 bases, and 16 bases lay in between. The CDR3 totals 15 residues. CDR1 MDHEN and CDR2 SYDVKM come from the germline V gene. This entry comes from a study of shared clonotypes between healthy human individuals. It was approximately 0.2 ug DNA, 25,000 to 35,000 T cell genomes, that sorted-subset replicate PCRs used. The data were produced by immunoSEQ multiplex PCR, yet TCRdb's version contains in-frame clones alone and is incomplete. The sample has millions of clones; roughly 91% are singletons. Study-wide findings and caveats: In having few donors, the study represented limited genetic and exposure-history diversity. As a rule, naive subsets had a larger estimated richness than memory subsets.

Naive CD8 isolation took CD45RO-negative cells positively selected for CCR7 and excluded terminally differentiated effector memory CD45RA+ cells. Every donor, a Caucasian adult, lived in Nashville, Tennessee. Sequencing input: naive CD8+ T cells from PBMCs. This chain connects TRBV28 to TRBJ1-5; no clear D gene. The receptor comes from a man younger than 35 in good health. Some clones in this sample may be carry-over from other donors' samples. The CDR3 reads CASTQRGLHNQPQHF. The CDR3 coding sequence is TGTGCCAGCACCCAGCGGGGTTTACACAATCAGCCCCAGCATTTT.